Listed below are T cell receptor beta chains from one sample, sequenced in a study of cytomegalovirus exposure and HLA in healthy donors. This table comes from immunoSEQ multiplex PCR, and its TCRdb copy is limited to in-frame clones, with some not included. This table holds about 160,000 clones, roughly four fifths found once. The sample consisted of PBMCs. These receptors all come from a woman between 18 and 29 years old in good health and CMV-seronegative. Each CDR3 is given with its conserved first and last residue. A D gene is named only where the DNA matches it firmly. Rows may omit the clone size; those that give it use once, few, many or a size class.

v_call,d_call,clone_size,j_call,cdr3_aa,cdr3_nt
TRBV15,TRBD1,once,TRBJ2-5,CATSRDGTEETQYF,TGTGCCACCAGCAGAGACGGGACAGAAGAGACCCAGTACTTC
TRBV5-1,TRBD2,NA,TRBJ2-5,CATRGLAGYQETQYF,TGCGCCACCAGGGGACTAGCGGGGTACCAAGAGACCCAGTACTTC
TRBV9,TRBD2,NA,TRBJ2-3,CASSVGAGVQADTQYF,TGTGCCAGCAGCGTAGGGGCGGGAGTCCAGGCAGATACGCAGTATTTT
TRBV19,TRBD2,NA,TRBJ2-1,CASRPVAGSYNEQFF,TGTGCCAGTAGGCCGGTAGCGGGCTCCTACAATGAGCAGTTCTTC
TRBV2,TRBD1,NA,TRBJ1-4,CASSYPGQSNEKLFF,TGTGCCAGCAGTTACCCGGGACAGTCTAATGAAAAACTGTTTTTT
TRBV7-7,TRBD2,NA,TRBJ2-1,CASSPGTSPGNEQFF,TGTGCTAGCAGCCCAGGGACTAGCCCGGGGAATGAGCAGTTCTTC
TRBV6-1,TRBD1,NA,TRBJ1-5,CASRKGQGNQPQHF,TGTGCCAGCAGAAAAGGACAGGGCAATCAGCCCCAGCATTTT
TRBV2,TRBD2,NA,TRBJ2-5,CASSASGSRETQYF,TGTGCCAGCAGTGCTAGCGGGAGTCGGGAGACCCAGTACTTC
TRBV5-1,TRBD2,NA,TRBJ2-3,CASSGLLAGVTDTQYF,TGCGCCAGCAGCGGACTACTAGCGGGAGTTACAGATACGCAGTATTTT
TRBV6-5,TRBD1,NA,TRBJ1-1,CASSGTGQGGTEAFF,TGTGCCAGCAGCGGGACAGGACAGGGAGGGACTGAAGCTTTCTTT
TRBV28,NA,NA,TRBJ2-7,CASSLSSGTGRNEQYF,TGTGCCAGCAGTTTGTCTTCCGGGACTGGCCGGAACGAGCAGTACTTC
TRBV19,TRBD2,NA,TRBJ2-7,CASSISAGASYEQYF,TGTGCCAGTAGTATCTCAGCGGGGGCCTCCTACGAGCAGTACTTC
TRBV28,TRBD1,NA,TRBJ2-2,CASRNRGAGNTGELFF,TGTGCCAGCAGAAACAGGGGCGCGGGGAACACCGGGGAGCTGTTTTTT
TRBV28,TRBD1,NA,TRBJ1-4,CASKGQATNEKLFF,TGTGCCAGCAAAGGACAGGCAACTAATGAAAAACTGTTTTTT
TRBV7-8,TRBD2,NA,TRBJ2-3,CASSLLELAGGADTQYF,TGTGCCAGCAGCTTACTAGAACTAGCGGGAGGAGCAGATACGCAGTATTTT
TRBV7-9,NA,NA,TRBJ2-3,CASSWQGGQGGSTDTQYF,TGTGCCAGCAGCTGGCAGGGTGGGCAAGGAGGGAGCACAGATACGCAGTATTTT
TRBV5-8,NA,NA,TRBJ2-6,CASSRRGAVSGANVLTF,TGTGCCAGCAGCCGCCGGGGGGCCGTCTCTGGGGCCAACGTCCTGACTTTC
TRBV4-2,TRBD1,NA,TRBJ1-6,CASSGQGRYNSPLHF,TGTGCCAGCAGTGGACAGGGGCGATATAATTCACCCCTCCACTTT
TRBV5-1,TRBD2,few,TRBJ2-3,CASRLKPELAGTRDTQYF,TGCGCCAGCCGACTAAAACCAGAACTAGCGGGAACGCGAGATACGCAGTATTTT
TRBV5-1,NA,NA,TRBJ2-3,CASSLRADTQYF,TGCGCCAGCAGCTTGCGGGCAGATACGCAGTATTTT
TRBV4-2,TRBD1,few,TRBJ1-2,CASSQDLRTGRGYGYTF,TGTGCCAGCAGCCAAGATCTGCGGACAGGCAGAGGGTATGGCTACACCTTC
TRBV14,TRBD1,few,TRBJ1-1,CASSRTGRTEAFF,TGTGCCAGCAGCCGGACAGGGAGGACTGAAGCTTTCTTT
TRBV9,NA,NA,TRBJ2-7,CASSARTDSYEQYF,TGTGCCAGCAGCGCCCGGACAGATTCCTACGAGCAGTACTTC
TRBV5-1,NA,NA,TRBJ2-1,CASSLGEPYNEQFF,TGCGCCAGCAGCTTGGGGGAGCCTTACAATGAGCAGTTCTTC
TRBV5-1,NA,NA,TRBJ2-7,CASSLEGLYEQYF,TGCGCCAGCAGCTTGGAGGGGTTGTACGAGCAGTACTTC
TRBV28,NA,NA,TRBJ2-7,CASSLLPHQGEQYF,TGTGCCAGCAGCTTATTACCCCATCAGGGGGAGCAGTACTTC
TRBV5-1,TRBD1,NA,TRBJ1-4,CASSLGYRGSNEKLFF,TGCGCCAGCAGCTTGGGTTACAGGGGTTCTAATGAAAAACTGTTTTTT
TRBV6-1,NA,NA,TRBJ1-2,CASSQTGNYGYTF,TGTGCCAGCAGCCAAACAGGGAACTATGGCTACACCTTC
TRBV5-4,TRBD2,NA,TRBJ2-3,CASSWAPGLARGTDTQYF,TGTGCCAGCAGCTGGGCCCCGGGACTAGCTCGTGGCACAGATACGCAGTATTTT
TRBV11-1,NA,few,TRBJ2-7,CASSLLTQAEQYF,TGTGCCAGCAGCTTATTGACTCAAGCGGAGCAGTACTTC
TRBV7-9,NA,once,TRBJ1-3,CASSLGPAGGNTIYF,TGTGCCAGCAGCTTAGGCCCGGCGGGAGGAAACACCATATATTTT
TRBV6-1,TRBD1,NA,TRBJ1-2,CASSPGQGVGGYTF,TGTGCCAGCAGCCCGGGACAGGGGGTCGGCGGCTACACCTTC
TRBV5-4,NA,few,TRBJ2-7,CASSSTTGYEQYF,TGTGCCAGCAGCTCGACAACAGGGTACGAGCAGTACTTC
TRBV29-1,NA,NA,TRBJ2-5,CSVEGVEGQETQYF,TGCAGCGTTGAAGGGGTCGAGGGCCAAGAGACCCAGTACTTC
TRBV2,NA,NA,TRBJ2-3,CASSAARAGTDTQYF,TGTGCCAGCAGTGCCGCGCGGGCTGGCACAGATACGCAGTATTTT
TRBV7-2,NA,NA,TRBJ1-4,CASSLGTAFATNEKLFF,TGTGCCAGCAGCTTAGGGACAGCATTTGCAACTAATGAAAAACTGTTTTTT
TRBV5-1,NA,NA,TRBJ2-7,CASSFGRQISYEQYF,TGCGCCAGCAGCTTTGGGCGACAGATCTCCTACGAGCAGTACTTC
TRBV4-1,NA,NA,TRBJ1-2,CASSQVGTSNYGYTF,TGCGCCAGCAGCCAAGTCGGGACATCTAACTATGGCTACACCTTC
TRBV4-1,NA,NA,TRBJ2-7,CASSQVLLAYEQYF,TGCGCCAGCAGCCAAGTATTACTAGCCTACGAGCAGTACTTC